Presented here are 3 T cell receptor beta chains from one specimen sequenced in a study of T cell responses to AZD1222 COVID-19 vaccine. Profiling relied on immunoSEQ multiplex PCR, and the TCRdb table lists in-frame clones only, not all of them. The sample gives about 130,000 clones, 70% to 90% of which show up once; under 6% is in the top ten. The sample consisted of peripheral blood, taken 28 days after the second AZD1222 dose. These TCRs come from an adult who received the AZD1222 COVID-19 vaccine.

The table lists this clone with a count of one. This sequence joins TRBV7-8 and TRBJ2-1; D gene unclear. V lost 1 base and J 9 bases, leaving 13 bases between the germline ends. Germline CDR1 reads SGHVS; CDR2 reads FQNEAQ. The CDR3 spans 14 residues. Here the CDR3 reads CASSLDPTIGEQFF. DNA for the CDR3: TGTGCCAGCAGCTTAGACCCGACAATCGGTGAGCAGTTCTTC.

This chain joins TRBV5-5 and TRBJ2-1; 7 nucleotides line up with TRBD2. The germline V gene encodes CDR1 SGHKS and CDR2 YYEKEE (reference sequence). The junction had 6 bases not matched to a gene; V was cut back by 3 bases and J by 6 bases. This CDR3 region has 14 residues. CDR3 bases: TGTGCCAGCAGCTGGGACTACCTATTCAATGAGCAGTTCTTC. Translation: CASSWDYLFNEQFF.

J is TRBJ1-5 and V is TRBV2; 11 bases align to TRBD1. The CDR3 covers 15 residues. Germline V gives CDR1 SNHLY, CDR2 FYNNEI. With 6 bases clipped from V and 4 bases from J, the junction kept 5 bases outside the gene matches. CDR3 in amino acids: CASSGGTGGNQPQHF. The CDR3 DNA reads TGTGCCAGCAGCGGAGGGACAGGGGGAAATCAGCCCCAGCATTTT.